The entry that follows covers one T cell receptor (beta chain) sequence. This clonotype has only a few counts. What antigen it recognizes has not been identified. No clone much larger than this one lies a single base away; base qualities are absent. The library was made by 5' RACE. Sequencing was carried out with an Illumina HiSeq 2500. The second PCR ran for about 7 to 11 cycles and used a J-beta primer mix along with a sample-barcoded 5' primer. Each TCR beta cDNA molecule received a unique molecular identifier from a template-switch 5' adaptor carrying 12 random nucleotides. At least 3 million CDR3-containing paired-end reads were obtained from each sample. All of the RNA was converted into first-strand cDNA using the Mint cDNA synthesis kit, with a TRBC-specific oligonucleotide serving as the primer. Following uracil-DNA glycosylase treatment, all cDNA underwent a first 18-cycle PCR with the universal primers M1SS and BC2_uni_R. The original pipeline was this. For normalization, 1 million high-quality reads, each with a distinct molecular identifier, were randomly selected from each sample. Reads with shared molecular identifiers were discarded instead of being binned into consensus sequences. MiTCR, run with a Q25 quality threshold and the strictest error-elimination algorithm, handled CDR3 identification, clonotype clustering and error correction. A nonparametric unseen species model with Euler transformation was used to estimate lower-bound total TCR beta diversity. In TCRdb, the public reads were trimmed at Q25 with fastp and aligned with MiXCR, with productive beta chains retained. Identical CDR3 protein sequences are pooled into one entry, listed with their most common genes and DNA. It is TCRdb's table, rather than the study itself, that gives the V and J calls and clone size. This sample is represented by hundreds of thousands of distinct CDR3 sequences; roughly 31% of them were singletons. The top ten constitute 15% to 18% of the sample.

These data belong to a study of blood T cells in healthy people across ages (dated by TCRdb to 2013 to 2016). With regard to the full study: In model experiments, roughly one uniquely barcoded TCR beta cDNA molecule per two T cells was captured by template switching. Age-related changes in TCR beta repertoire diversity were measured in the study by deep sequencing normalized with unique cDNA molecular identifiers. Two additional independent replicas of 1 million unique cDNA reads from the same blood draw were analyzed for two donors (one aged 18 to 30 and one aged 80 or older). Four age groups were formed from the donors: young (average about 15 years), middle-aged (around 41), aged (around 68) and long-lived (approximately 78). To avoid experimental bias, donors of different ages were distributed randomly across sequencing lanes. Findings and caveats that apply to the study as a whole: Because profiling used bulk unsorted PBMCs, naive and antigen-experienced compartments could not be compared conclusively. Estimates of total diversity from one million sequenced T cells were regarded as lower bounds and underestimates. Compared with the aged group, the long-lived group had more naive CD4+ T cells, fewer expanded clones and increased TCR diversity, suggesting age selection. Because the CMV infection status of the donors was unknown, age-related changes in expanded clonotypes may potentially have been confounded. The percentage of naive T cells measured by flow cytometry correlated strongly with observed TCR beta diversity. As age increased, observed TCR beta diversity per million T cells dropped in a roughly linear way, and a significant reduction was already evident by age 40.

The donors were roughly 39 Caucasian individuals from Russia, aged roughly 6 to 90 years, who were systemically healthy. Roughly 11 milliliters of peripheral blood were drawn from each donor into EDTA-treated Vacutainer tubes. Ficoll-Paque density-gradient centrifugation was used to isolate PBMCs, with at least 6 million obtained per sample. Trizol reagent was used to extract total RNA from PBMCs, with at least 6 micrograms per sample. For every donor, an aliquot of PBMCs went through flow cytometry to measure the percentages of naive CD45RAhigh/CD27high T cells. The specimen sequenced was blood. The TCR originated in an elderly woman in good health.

The sequenced DNA is TGTGCCAGTAGAAGAATGACAGGGATACGCTCACCCCTCCACTTT. Its protein is CASRRMTGIRSPLHF. The receptor chain draws on TRBV19 and TRBJ1-6, with 7 bases in between that match TRBD1. V ends up 6 bases short and J 10 bases short, with an unmatched junction base count of 12. The CDR3 numbers 15 residues from cysteine through phenylalanine. The retained sequence is limited to the CDR3, 45 bases, with the frame set at the first base. Reading the germline V gene (reference sequence) gives CDR1 LNHDA and CDR2 SQIVND.